This passage covers 14 T cell receptor beta chains from one sample sequenced in a study of CD8+ T cells in alopecia areata. Sequencing used cDNA as its template, made by extracting RNA and reverse transcribing it. This table comes from immunoSEQ multiplex PCR, and its TCRdb copy is limited to in-frame clones, with some not included. The table includes approximately 180,000 clones, about 55% detected once. Treatment described: oral pan-JAK inhibitor, 5-10 mg twice daily. The sample was CD8+ T cells sorted from blood, taken at week 24, from a patient treated with tofacitinib. Every receptor here comes from a human donor with alopecia areata.

This clone was detected only once. CDR3 loop: CASSSGGSTDTQYF. Written as DNA, the CDR3 is TGTGCCAGCTCGAGCGGGGGTAGCACAGATACGCAGTATTTT. The V gene is TRBV7-3, the J gene TRBJ2-3, with 8 bases lining up with TRBD2. V lost 8 bases and J lost 0; bases outside the gene matches: 4. CDR1 SGHTA and CDR2 FQGTGA come from the germline V gene. The CDR3 is 14 residues long. The full variable domain, in which reference TRBV7-3 and TRBJ2-3 provide the parts outside the CDR3, is GAGVSQTPSNKVTEKGKYVELRCDPISGHTALYWYRQSLGQGPEFLIYFQGTGAADDSGLPNDRFFAVRPEGSVSTLKIQRTERGDSAVYLCASSSGGSTDTQYFGPGTRLTVL.

V and J are TRBV7-9 and TRBJ2-6; no clear D. This CDR3 is 16 amino acids long. Germline V CDR1 and CDR2: SEHNR, FQNEAQ (reference sequence). Trimming stripped 6 bases from V and 0 bases from J, with 12 bases between. CDR3 sequence reads: CASRPGSGSGANVLTF. CDR3 nucleotide sequence: TGTGCCAGCAGGCCCGGGTCGGGCTCTGGGGCCAACGTCCTGACTTTC.

This chain joins TRBV6-5 and TRBJ1-4; TRBD1 might be the D (5 bases). Germline lookup yields CDR1 MNHEY and CDR2 SVGAGI. V was trimmed by 4 bases and J by 8 bases, leaving 14 bases between them. The CDR3 is made up of 14 amino acids. CDR3 in DNA: TGTGCCAGCAGTTTGAAGGGGAGTGGAGAAAAACTGTTTTTT. As protein: CASSLKGSGEKLFF.

This rearrangement joins TRBV9 to TRBJ2-5; maybe TRBD1 (7 bases). Gene TRBJ2-7 matches the end of the DNA better, so the J call may be wrong. This CDR3 spans 14 amino acids. CDR1 and CDR2 (germline): SGDLS, YYNGEE. CDR3 loop: CASSVGRGPHEQYF. Here the CDR3 DNA reads TGTGCCAGCAGCGTAGGGAGGGGGCCCCACGAGCAGTACTTC.

This clone was counted only a few times. V usage is TRBV19 and J usage is TRBJ2-1, with D unclear. The CDR3 runs to 11 residues. Germline V gives CDR1 LNHDA, CDR2 SQIVND (reference sequence). Between the trimmed V and J ends, which lost 3 bases and 9 bases, there was a span of 6 bases. This CDR3 is CASSIGTEQFF. CDR3 bases: TGTGCCAGTAGTATCGGTACTGAGCAGTTCTTC.

The V call is TRBV23-1, the J call TRBJ1-5; D perhaps matches TRBD1 (5 bases). TRBV23-1 is noted as an ORF with a role that remains uncertain. There are 15 residues in the CDR3. V dropped 0 bases and J dropped 3 bases, with 9 bases sitting between them. The CDR3: CASSQSRGVNQPQHF. The CDR3 bases are TGCGCCAGCAGTCAATCGCGGGGGGTCAATCAGCCCCAGCATTTT.

The genes are TRBV29-1 and TRBJ2-7; D is unclear. V gave up 4 bases and J gave up 4 bases, with 8 bases separating them. This CDR3 contains 11 residues. Germline V lookup: CDR1 SQVTM, CDR2 ANQGSEA. The chain's CDR3 is CSVVDGYEQYF. The CDR3 DNA reads as TGCAGCGTTGTTGACGGTTACGAGCAGTACTTC.

Comment on this clone: The same CDR3 also results from other DNA sequences found in this sample. The CDR3 spells CASSQDRDYEQYF. CDR3 bases: TGCGCCAGCAGCCAAGACCGAGACTACGAGCAGTACTTC. V and J are TRBV4-1 and TRBJ2-7; D not resolved. The length of the CDR3 is 13 residues. V lost 0 bases to trimming and J lost 3 bases, with 6 bases between them. Per the germline V gene, CDR1 is MGHRA and CDR2 is YSYEKL.

This clone was picked up a small number of times. Other DNA sequences within the sample encode an identical CDR3. V usage is TRBV4-3 and J usage is TRBJ2-7; the match to TRBD1 covers 9 bases. The CDR3 loop spans 15 amino acids. Germline V gene sequence: CDR1 LGHNA, CDR2 YSLEER. Unmatched junction bases numbered 1, after V lost 0 bases and J lost 1 base. CDR3: CASSQDDRGSYEQYF. In DNA form, the CDR3 reads TGCGCCAGCAGCCAAGACGACAGGGGGTCCTACGAGCAGTACTTC.

This clone showed up just once. The V and J genes are TRBV7-6 and TRBJ1-2; 7 positions agree with TRBD1. The CDR3 is made up of 14 amino acids. From germline, CDR1 is SGHVS and CDR2 FNYEAQ. The trim removed 0 bases at V and 6 bases at J, leaving 4 bases unmatched. CDR3 protein: CASSLAQGGNGYTF. The DNA for the CDR3 is TGTGCCAGCAGCTTAGCGCAGGGGGGAAATGGCTACACCTTC.

This clone was detected only a few times. V usage is TRBV11-2 and J usage is TRBJ2-3; no reliable D call. V lost 3 bases to trimming and J lost 4 bases, with 11 bases between them. The CDR3 runs 14 residues. CDR1 SGHAT and CDR2 FQNNGV come from the germline V gene. The CDR3 loop is CASSLSPRADTQYF. CDR3 DNA: TGTGCCAGCAGCTTGTCCCCCCGGGCAGATACGCAGTATTTT.

In regard to this clone: Other DNA sequences of this sample code for an identical CDR3. The CDR3 DNA sequence: TGTGCCAGCAGCTTGGCCCGGGGTCGAGAGCAGTACTTC. It translates to CASSLARGREQYF. This chain links TRBV5-6 with TRBJ2-7, with D possibly being TRBD2 (5 bases). CDR1 is SGHDT and CDR2 is YYEEEE in the germline V gene. The length of the CDR3 is 13 residues. The V end was cut by 0 bases, the J end by 7 bases, with 11 bases between.

This chain connects TRBV5-6 to TRBJ2-1; unclear D gene. The CDR3 runs to 13 residues. Trimming left V 0 bases short and J 7 bases short, with 8 bases between. Germline V lookup: CDR1 SGHDT, CDR2 YYEEEE. CDR3 DNA sequence: TGTGCCAGCAGCTTGGGCCGTCGGAATGAGCAGTTCTTC. This encodes CASSLGRRNEQFF.

This chain joins TRBV30 and TRBJ1-1; 8 bases are shared with TRBD1. The V and J ends lost 2 bases and 2 bases, in that order; junction bases with no gene match: 4. From germline, CDR1 is GTSNPN and CDR2 SVGIG (reference sequence). The CDR3 length is 14 residues. The CDR3 reads CAWSPGQGNTEAFF. The CDR3 DNA sequence: TGTGCCTGGAGTCCAGGACAGGGAAACACTGAAGCTTTCTTT.